The clone carrying this T cell receptor beta chain was seen a handful of times. The record originates from a study of cytomegalovirus exposure and HLA in healthy donors. PCR amplification relied on 60 Vbeta primers (plus 13 Jbeta primers). Profiling relied on immunoSEQ multiplex PCR, and the TCRdb table lists in-frame clones only, not all of them. In the table there are 100,000 to 150,000 clones, roughly a tenth of which are singletons. Sequencing was carried out using PBMCs. This TCR was sampled from a woman younger than 30 in good health and CMV-seropositive.

CDR3 amino acids: CASSEGRMNTEAFF. Here the CDR3 DNA reads TGTGCCAGCAGCGAGGGGCGTATGAACACTGAAGCTTTCTTT. The genes are TRBV9 and TRBJ1-1, with a weak D call TRBD1 (5 bases). Germline V gene sequence: CDR1 SGDLS, CDR2 YYNGEE. There are 14 residues in the CDR3. Trimming left V 3 bases short and J 0 bases short, with 9 bases between.